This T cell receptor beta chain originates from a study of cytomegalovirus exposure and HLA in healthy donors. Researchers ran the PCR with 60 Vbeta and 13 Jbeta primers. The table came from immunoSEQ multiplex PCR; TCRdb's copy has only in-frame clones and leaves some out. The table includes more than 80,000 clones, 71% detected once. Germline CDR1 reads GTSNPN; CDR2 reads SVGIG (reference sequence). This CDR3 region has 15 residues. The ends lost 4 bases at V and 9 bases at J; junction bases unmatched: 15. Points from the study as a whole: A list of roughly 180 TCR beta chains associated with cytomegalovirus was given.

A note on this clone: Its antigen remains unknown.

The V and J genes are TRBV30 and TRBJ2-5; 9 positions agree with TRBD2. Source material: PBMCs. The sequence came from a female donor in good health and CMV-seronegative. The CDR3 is CAWTVGREGRGAQYF. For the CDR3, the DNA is TGTGCCTGGACCGTAGGGCGGGAGGGCCGTGGGGCCCAGTACTTC.